The following is a TCR beta chain sequence with its context. The table came from immunoSEQ multiplex PCR; TCRdb's copy has only in-frame clones and leaves some out. The sample yields under 150,000 clones, about 90% seen once. The sample is drawn from a study of blood T cell repertoires in COVID-19. Overall study context: The United States, Italy and Spain provided the acute and convalescent COVID-19 samples.

Germline V gives CDR1 SEHNR, CDR2 FQNEAQ (reference sequence). This CDR3 comprises 14 residues. V shed 4 bases and J shed 0 bases, with 9 bases lying between them. Material for sequencing was peripheral blood. The receptor comes from a woman between 50 and 59 years old with acute or convalescent COVID-19. The gene calls are TRBV7-9 and TRBJ1-1, with D tentatively TRBD1 (6 bases). The CDR3 loop is CASSSRGMNTEAFF. The CDR3 nucleotides are TGTGCCAGCAGCTCCAGGGGAATGAACACTGAAGCTTTCTTT.